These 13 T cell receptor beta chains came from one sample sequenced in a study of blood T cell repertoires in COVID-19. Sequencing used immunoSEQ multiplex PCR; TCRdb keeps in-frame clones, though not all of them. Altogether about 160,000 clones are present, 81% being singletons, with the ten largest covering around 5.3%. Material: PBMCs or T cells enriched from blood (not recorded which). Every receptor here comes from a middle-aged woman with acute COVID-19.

The CDR3 here is CASRTTGMNTEAFF. The CDR3 DNA follows: TGTGCCAGCAGAACCACAGGGATGAACACTGAAGCTTTCTTT. The chain has TRBV28 and TRBJ1-1; D is perhaps TRBD1 (6 bases). V was shortened by 6 bases and J by 0 bases, with 11 bases between the two germline ends. The CDR3 runs 14 residues. Germline-derived CDR1 and CDR2 are MDHEN and SYDVKM.

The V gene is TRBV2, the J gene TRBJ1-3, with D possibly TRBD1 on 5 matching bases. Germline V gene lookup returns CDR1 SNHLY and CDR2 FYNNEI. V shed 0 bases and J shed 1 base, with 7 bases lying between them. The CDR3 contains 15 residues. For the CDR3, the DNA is TGTGCCAGCAGTGAAGCGGGGCTTTCTGGAAACACCATATATTTT. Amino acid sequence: CASSEAGLSGNTIYF.

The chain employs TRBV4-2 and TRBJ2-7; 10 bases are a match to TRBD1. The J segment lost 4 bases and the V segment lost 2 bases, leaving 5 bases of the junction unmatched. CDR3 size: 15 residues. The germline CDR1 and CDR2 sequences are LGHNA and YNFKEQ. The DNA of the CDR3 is TGTGCCAGCAGCCAATCACCGGGACAGGGGTACGAGCAGTACTTC. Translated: CASSQSPGQGYEQYF.

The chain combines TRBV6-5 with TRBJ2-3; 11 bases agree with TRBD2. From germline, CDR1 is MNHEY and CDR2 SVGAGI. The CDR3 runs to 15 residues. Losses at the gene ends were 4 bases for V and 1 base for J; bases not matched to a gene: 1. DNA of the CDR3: TGTGCCAGCAGTTGGGGACTAGCGGGCACAGATACGCAGTATTTT. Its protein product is CASSWGLAGTDTQYF.

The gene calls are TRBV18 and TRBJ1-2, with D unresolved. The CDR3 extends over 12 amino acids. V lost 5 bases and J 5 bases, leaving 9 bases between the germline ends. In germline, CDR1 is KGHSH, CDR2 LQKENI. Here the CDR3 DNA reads TGTGCCAGCTCAGACTGGATTTATGGCTACACCTTC. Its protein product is CASSDWIYGYTF.

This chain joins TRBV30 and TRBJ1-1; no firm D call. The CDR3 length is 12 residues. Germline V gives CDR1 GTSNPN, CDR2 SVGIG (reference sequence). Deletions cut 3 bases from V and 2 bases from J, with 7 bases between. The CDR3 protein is CAWRSDNTEAFF. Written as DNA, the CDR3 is TGTGCCTGGAGGTCAGATAACACTGAAGCTTTCTTT.

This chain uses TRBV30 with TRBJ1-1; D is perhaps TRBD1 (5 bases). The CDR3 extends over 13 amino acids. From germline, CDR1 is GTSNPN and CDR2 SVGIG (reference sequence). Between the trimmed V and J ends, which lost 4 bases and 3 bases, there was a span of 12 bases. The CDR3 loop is CAWTSQVHTEAFF. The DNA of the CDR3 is TGTGCCTGGACTTCACAGGTACACACTGAAGCTTTCTTT.

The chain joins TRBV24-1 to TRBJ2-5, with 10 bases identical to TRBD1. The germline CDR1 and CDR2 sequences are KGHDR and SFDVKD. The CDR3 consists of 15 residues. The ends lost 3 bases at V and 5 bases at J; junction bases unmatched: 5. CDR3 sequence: CATSDTRTGGETQYF. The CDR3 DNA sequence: TGTGCCACCAGTGATACTCGGACAGGGGGGGAGACCCAGTACTTC.

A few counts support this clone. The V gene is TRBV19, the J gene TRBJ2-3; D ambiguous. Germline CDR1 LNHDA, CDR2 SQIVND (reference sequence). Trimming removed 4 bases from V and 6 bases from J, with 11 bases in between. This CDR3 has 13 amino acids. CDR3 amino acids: CASSNPPRDTQYF. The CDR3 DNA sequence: TGTGCCAGTAGTAACCCCCCCAGGGATACGCAGTATTTT.

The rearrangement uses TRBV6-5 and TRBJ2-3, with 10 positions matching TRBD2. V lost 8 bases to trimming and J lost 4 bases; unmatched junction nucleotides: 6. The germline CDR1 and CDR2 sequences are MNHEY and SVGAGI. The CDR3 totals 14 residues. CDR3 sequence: CASLASGSSDTQYF. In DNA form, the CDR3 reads TGTGCCAGCCTCGCTAGCGGGAGCTCAGATACGCAGTATTTT.

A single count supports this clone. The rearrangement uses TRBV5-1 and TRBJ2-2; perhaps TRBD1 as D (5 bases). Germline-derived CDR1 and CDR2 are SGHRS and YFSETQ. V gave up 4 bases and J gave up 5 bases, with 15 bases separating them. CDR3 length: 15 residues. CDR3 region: CASSRDSYGTGELFF. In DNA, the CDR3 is TGCGCCAGCAGCAGAGACAGTTATGGGACCGGGGAGCTGTTTTTT.

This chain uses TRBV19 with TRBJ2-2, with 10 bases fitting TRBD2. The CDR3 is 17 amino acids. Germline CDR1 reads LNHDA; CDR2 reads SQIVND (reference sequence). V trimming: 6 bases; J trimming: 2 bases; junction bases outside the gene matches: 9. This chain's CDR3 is CASRGGPSGRNTGELFF. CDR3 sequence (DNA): TGTGCCAGTAGGGGGGGGCCTAGCGGGAGAAACACCGGGGAGCTGTTTTTT.

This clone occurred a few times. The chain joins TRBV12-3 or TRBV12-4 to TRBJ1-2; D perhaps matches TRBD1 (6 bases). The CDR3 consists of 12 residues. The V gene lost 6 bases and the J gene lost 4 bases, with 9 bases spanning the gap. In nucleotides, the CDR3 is TGTGCCAGCAGCCGACAGGTCTATGGCTACACCTTC. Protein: CASSRQVYGYTF.